This TCR beta chain comes out of a study of OX40 agonist ivuxolimab in advanced cancers. Study context: Partial responses, seen in three patients, involved one hepatocellular carcinoma and two cutaneous melanomas.

Here immunoSEQ multiplex PCR was the method, and the copy in TCRdb shows in-frame clones only, minus some. The sample yields some 80,000 clones, 94% seen once. Concerning this clone: Its antigen remains unknown.

Findings and caveats of the study: Clones of CD4+ and CD8+ blood T cells grew by week 6 at doses of 0.1 to 3.0 mg/kg. Clonal expansion among partial responders at 0.1-3.0 mg/kg ranked near the lowest.

CDR3 length: 15 residues. Unmatched junction bases numbered 3, after V lost 4 bases and J lost 0 bases. CDR1 is SEHNR, CDR2 FQNEAQ, per germline (reference sequence). Autoimmune disease history or systemic immunosuppression disqualified patients. The sample consisted of CD4+ or CD8+ T cells sorted from blood, taken in a trial of the OX40 agonist ivuxolimab. The receptor was derived from an adult with an advanced solid tumor such as melanoma, head and neck, liver or kidney cancer. The chain has TRBV7-9 and TRBJ1-1, with 9 bases lining up with TRBD1. The chain's CDR3 is CASSSRTGVNTEAFF. In DNA, the CDR3 is TGTGCCAGCAGCTCGAGGACAGGGGTGAACACTGAAGCTTTCTTT.